The present entry profiles one T cell receptor beta chain with its context. Its antigen is still unknown. The sample is drawn from a study of beta chain features in type 1 diabetes. Study findings and constraints: Fewer junction insertions and more nucleotide deletions appeared in type 1 diabetes patients.

As every portion of the isolated RNA was reverse transcribed, the sequencing read expressed TCRB transcripts. The assay was immunoSEQ multiplex PCR, and TCRdb's table has in-frame clones only and misses some. Found here are 65,000 to 100,000 clones, around 32% of them singletons; the top ten hold over 0.35%. Germline V CDR1 and CDR2: SQVTM, ANQGSEA. V was clipped by 4 bases and J by 5 bases, with 20 bases between them. CDR3 length: 16 amino acids. This sequence was found in a woman in her late teens or twenties in good health. The material sequenced was stem cell memory CD4+ T cells from blood. V gene TRBV29-1 combines with J gene TRBJ1-4, with TRBD1 as a possible D gene (6 bases). In DNA form, the CDR3 reads TGCAGCGTTGGAGGATCGACAGGCGGATTGAATGAAAAACTGTTTTTT. It specifies CSVGGSTGGLNEKLFF.